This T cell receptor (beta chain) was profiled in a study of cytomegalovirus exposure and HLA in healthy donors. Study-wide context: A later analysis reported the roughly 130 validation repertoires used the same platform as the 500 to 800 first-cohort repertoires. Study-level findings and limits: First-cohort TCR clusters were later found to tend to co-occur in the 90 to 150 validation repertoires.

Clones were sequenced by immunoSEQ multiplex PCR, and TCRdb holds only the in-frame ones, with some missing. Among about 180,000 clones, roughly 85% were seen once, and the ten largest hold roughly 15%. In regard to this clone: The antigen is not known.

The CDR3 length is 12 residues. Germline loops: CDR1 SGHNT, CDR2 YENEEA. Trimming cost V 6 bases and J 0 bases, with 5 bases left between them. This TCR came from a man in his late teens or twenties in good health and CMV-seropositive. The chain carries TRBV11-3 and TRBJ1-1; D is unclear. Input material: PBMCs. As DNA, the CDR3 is TGTGCCAGCAGTCCCATGAACACTGAAGCTTTCTTT. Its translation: CASSPMNTEAFF.